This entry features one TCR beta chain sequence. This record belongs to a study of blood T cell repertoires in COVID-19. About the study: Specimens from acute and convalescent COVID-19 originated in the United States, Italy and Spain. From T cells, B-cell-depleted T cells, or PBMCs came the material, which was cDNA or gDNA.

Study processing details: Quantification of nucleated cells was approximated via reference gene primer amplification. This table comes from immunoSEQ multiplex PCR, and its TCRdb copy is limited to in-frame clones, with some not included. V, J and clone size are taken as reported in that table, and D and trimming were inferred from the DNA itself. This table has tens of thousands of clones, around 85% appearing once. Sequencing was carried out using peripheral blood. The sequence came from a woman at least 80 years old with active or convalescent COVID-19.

The CDR3 nucleotides are TGTGCCAGCAGTAGGATTCCAGGGGATTACGAGCAGTACTTC. Protein sequence: CASSRIPGDYEQYF. V and J are TRBV6-6 and TRBJ2-7; D possibly corresponds to TRBD1 (6 bases). Germline-derived CDR1 and CDR2 are MNHNY and SVGAGI (reference sequence). CDR3 length equals 14 residues. Trimming removed 5 bases at V and 4 bases at J, with 15 bases between.